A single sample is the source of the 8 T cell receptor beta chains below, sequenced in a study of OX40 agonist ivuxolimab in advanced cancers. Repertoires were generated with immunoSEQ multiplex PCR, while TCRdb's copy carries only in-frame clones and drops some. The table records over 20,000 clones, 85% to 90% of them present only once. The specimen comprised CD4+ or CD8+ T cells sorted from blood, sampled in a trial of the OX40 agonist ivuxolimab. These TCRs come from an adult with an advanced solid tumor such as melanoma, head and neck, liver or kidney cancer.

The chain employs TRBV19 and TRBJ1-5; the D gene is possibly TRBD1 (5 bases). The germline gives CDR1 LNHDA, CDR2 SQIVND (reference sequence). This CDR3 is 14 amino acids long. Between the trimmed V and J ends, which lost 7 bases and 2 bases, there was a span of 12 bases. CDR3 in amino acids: CASMEGMGNQPQHF. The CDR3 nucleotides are TGTGCCAGTATGGAGGGGATGGGCAATCAGCCCCAGCATTTT. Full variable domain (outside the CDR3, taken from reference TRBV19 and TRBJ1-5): DGGITQSPKYLFRKEGQNVTLSCEQNLNHDAMYWYRQDPGQGLRLIYYSQIVNDFQKGDIAEGYSVSREKKESFPLTVTSAQKNPTAFYLCASMEGMGNQPQHFGDGTRLSIL.

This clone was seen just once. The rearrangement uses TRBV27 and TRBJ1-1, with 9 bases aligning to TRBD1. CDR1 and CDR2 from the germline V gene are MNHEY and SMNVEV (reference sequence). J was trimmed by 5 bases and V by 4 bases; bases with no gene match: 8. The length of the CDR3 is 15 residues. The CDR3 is CASSYTGGVGTEAFF. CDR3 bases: TGTGCCAGCAGTTATACAGGGGGCGTAGGAACTGAAGCTTTCTTT.

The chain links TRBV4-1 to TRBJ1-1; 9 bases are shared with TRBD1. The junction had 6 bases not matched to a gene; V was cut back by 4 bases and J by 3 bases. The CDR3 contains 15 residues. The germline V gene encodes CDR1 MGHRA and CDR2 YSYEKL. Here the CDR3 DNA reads TGCGCCAGCAGCCCAGGGACAGGGAGTTACACTGAAGCTTTCTTT. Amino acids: CASSPGTGSYTEAFF.

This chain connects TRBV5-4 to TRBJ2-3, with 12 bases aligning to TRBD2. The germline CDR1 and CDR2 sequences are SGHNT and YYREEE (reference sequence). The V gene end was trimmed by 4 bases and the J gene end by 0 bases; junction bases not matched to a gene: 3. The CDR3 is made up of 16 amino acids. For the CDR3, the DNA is TGTGCCAGCAGCAACGGACTAGCGGGGAGCACAGATACGCAGTATTTT. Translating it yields CASSNGLAGSTDTQYF.

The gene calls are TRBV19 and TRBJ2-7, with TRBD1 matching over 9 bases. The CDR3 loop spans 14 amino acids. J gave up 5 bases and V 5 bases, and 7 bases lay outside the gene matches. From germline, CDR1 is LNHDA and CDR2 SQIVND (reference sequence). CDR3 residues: CASSLQGASDEQYF. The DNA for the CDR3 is TGTGCCAGTAGTCTACAGGGGGCCAGCGACGAGCAGTACTTC.

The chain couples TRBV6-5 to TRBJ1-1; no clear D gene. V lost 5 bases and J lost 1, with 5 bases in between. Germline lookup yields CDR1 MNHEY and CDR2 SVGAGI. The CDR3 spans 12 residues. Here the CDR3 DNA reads TGTGCCAGCAGTCCAGCGAACACTGAAGCTTTCTTT. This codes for CASSPANTEAFF.

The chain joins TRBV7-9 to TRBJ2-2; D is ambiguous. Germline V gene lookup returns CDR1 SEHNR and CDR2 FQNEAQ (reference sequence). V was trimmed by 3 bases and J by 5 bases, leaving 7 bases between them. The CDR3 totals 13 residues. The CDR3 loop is CASSFKGTGELFF. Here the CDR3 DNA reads TGTGCCAGCAGCTTTAAGGGTACCGGGGAGCTGTTTTTT.

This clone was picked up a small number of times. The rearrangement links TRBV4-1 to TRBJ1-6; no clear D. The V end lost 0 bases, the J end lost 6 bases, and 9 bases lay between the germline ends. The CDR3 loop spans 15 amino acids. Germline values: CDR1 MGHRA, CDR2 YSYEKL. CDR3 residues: CASSQERAVNSPLHF. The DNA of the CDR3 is TGCGCCAGCAGCCAAGAAAGGGCCGTTAATTCACCCCTCCACTTT.